The 30 T cell receptor beta chains in this list originate from one sample, sequenced in a study of cytomegalovirus exposure and HLA in healthy donors (dated by TCRdb to 2016 to 2017). Library preparation was by the immunoSEQ multiplex PCR assay. The multiplex PCR relied on a mix of 60 forward primers for TCR Vbeta segments and 13 reverse primers for TCR Jbeta segments. TCRdb carries this immuneACCESS record with in-frame sequences only. Its versions omit some clonotypes, under half of them owing to an unresolved V gene in the studies checked, with the rest unexplained. The sample records about 150,000 clones, over 60% of which are singletons. The biggest ten clones account for roughly 2% of the sample. Sample: PBMCs. Receptors originate from a man aged 25 to 40 in good health and CMV-seronegative.

This chain connects TRBV28 to TRBJ1-5, with TRBD1 matching over 7 bases. CDR3 length: 17 residues. The V segment lost 2 bases and the J segment 2 bases; nucleotides outside the gene matches: 9. Germline V CDR1 and CDR2: MDHEN, SYDVKM. For the CDR3, the DNA is TGTGCCAGCAGTTTAGTAGGACAGGCGAGGGGCAATCAGCCCCAGCATTTT. This sequence encodes CASSLVGQARGNQPQHF.

The chain combines TRBV10-2 with TRBJ2-7, with 10 bases identical to TRBD1. The V gene's germline CDR1 is WSHSY and CDR2 SAAADI. The junction had 10 bases not matched to a gene; V was cut back by 1 base and J by 4 bases. This CDR3 has 17 amino acids. This chain's CDR3 is CASSEYLDRGREYEQYF. The CDR3 coding sequence is TGCGCCAGCAGTGAGTACCTCGACAGGGGGCGAGAGTACGAGCAGTACTTC.

The rearrangement links TRBV30 to TRBJ2-1; 9 bases line up with TRBD2. The CDR3 totals 16 residues. CDR1 and CDR2 (germline): GTSNPN, SVGIG (reference sequence). Trimming cost V 0 bases and J 5 bases; bases outside gene matches: 8. CDR3 amino acids: CAWSVLNSGSHNEQFF. CDR3 bases: TGTGCCTGGAGTGTACTTAATAGCGGGAGCCACAATGAGCAGTTCTTC.

This clone was seen only once. The CDR3 nucleotides read TGTGCCAGCTCACCGGGAGAACAAGAGACCCAGTACTTC. Translation gives CASSPGEQETQYF. The V gene is TRBV18, the J gene TRBJ2-5, with a weak D call TRBD2 (5 bases). This CDR3 is 13 amino acids long. In germline, CDR1 is KGHSH, CDR2 LQKENI. V was pared by 3 bases and J by 2 bases, with 7 bases between.

The gene calls are TRBV28 and TRBJ2-7, with D possibly being TRBD2 (5 bases). Germline loops: CDR1 MDHEN, CDR2 SYDVKM. Trimming took 5 bases from V and 0 from J, leaving 11 bases between them. The CDR3 consists of 14 residues. CDR3 residues: CASSAGGLSYEQYF. The CDR3 nucleotides read TGTGCCAGCAGTGCGGGCGGCCTCTCCTACGAGCAGTACTTC.

The chain joins TRBV7-9 to TRBJ1-4; D unresolved. The germline V gene has CDR1 SEHNR and CDR2 FQNEAQ (reference sequence). This CDR3 region has 13 residues. V was trimmed by 5 bases and J by 6 bases, leaving 10 bases between them. CDR3 in amino acids: CASSQSGDEKLFF. CDR3 nucleotides: TGTGCCAGCAGCCAAAGCGGAGATGAAAAACTGTTTTTT.

The chain couples TRBV30 to TRBJ2-7; TRBD2 might be the D (6 bases). Germline CDR1 and CDR2: GTSNPN and SVGIG (reference sequence). The CDR3 runs 15 residues. The germline V and J ends were trimmed by 2 bases and 9 bases, with 23 bases remaining between them. The CDR3 DNA reads as TGTGCCTGGAGTCCCTCATGGGACTCCTCTGTTGGGCAGTACTTC. Amino acid sequence: CAWSPSWDSSVGQYF.

With regard to this clone: Its ends do not fully match the called genes, so a read error is possible. V gene TRBV5-1 combines with J gene TRBJ2-1, with 12 bases that match TRBD2. This CDR3 has 16 amino acids. Germline V lookup: CDR1 SGHRS, CDR2 YFSETQ. The CDR3 nucleotides are TGCGCCAGCAGCTTGTCGCTAGCGGGAGGGAACAATGAGCGGTTCTTC. Its protein is CASSLSLAGGNNERFF.

The chain links TRBV10-1 to TRBJ2-5; 8 bases fit TRBD1. The CDR3 is 15 residues long. After removal of 2 bases from V and 6 bases from J, the junction contained 8 bases not matched to a gene. Germline values: CDR1 WNHNN, CDR2 SYGVQD (reference sequence). The CDR3: CASSEKAGGLQTQYF. As DNA, the CDR3 is TGCGCCAGCAGTGAGAAGGCAGGGGGCTTGCAGACCCAGTACTTC.

CDR3 DNA sequence: TGTGCCAGCACGGACAGCGGTCAGCCCCAGCATTTT. Translated, it gives CASTDSGQPQHF. This sequence joins TRBV6-5 and TRBJ1-5; TRBD1 is a possible D gene (6 bases). This CDR3 is 12 amino acids long. Germline assignment: CDR1 MNHEY and CDR2 SVGAGI. V lost 7 bases to trimming and J lost 6 bases, with 10 bases between them.

This clone was observed a handful of times. The chain carries TRBV5-1 and TRBJ1-2; 7 positions match TRBD1. CDR1 is SGHRS and CDR2 is YFSETQ in the germline V gene. The junction had 2 bases not matched to a gene; V was cut back by 3 bases and J by 3 bases. The CDR3 consists of 13 residues. CDR3 protein: CASSWDRYYGYTF. CDR3 DNA sequence: TGCGCCAGCAGCTGGGACAGATACTATGGCTACACCTTC.

The CDR3 is CASSLSSGAVKLFF. In DNA form, the CDR3 reads TGTGCCAGCAGTTTATCGAGTGGGGCGGTAAAACTGTTTTTT. The chain uses TRBV27 and TRBJ1-4, with TRBD1 as a possible D gene (5 bases). The CDR3 is made up of 14 amino acids. Germline values: CDR1 MNHEY, CDR2 SMNVEV (reference sequence). V lost 0 bases to trimming and J lost 10 bases, with 12 bases between them.

This clone appeared a single time. This chain joins TRBV19 and TRBJ1-1; D gene unclear. This CDR3 has 13 amino acids. Trimming shortened V by 6 bases and J by 10 bases, and 18 bases separated the two germline ends. CDR1 LNHDA and CDR2 SQIVND come from the germline V gene (reference sequence). The CDR3 protein is CASSPGYGRGAFF. CDR3 sequence (DNA): TGTGCCAGTAGCCCTGGGTATGGCAGAGGAGCTTTCTTT.

V gene TRBV18 combines with J gene TRBJ2-7; 13 positions agree with TRBD2. The V segment lost 3 bases and the J segment 11 bases; nucleotides outside the gene matches: 16. Per the germline V gene, CDR1 is KGHSH and CDR2 is LQKENI. This CDR3 has 17 amino acids. CDR3 in amino acids: CASSPTTILDGTSGEYF. DNA for the CDR3: TGTGCCAGCTCACCTACTACAATCCTGGACGGGACTAGCGGGGAGTACTTC.

The chain employs TRBV11-2 and TRBJ2-5; TRBD2 matches 8 bases. V dropped 3 bases and J dropped 2; count of bases not matched to a gene: 2. CDR3 length: 14 residues. Germline CDR1 SGHAT, CDR2 FQNNGV. The CDR3 bases are TGTGCCAGCAGCTTTAGCGGGACGCAAGAGACCCAGTACTTC. This codes for CASSFSGTQETQYF.

This rearrangement joins TRBV5-1 to TRBJ2-7; 13 bases fit TRBD2. Unmatched junction bases numbered 4, after V lost 3 bases and J lost 7 bases. The CDR3 spans 14 residues. Germline V gives CDR1 SGHRS, CDR2 YFSETQ. The CDR3 loop is CASSSGLAGNEQYF. The CDR3 DNA follows: TGCGCCAGCAGCTCGGGACTAGCGGGAAATGAGCAGTACTTC.

The chain employs TRBV28 and TRBJ1-1; unclear D gene. CDR1 MDHEN and CDR2 SYDVKM come from the germline V gene. This CDR3 region has 13 residues. Trimming removed 3 bases at V and 9 bases at J, with 14 bases between. CDR3 residues: CASSFRIETKAFF. The CDR3 nucleotides read TGTGCCAGCAGTTTTCGCATAGAGACAAAAGCTTTCTTT. The variable domain in full, with the rest retrieved from reference TRBV28 and TRBJ1-1, is DVKVTQSSRYLVKRTGEKVFLECVQDMDHENMFWYRQDPGLGLRLIYFSYDVKMKEKGDIPEGYSVSREKKERFSLILESASTNQTSMYLCASSFRIETKAFFGQGTRLTVV.

This clone was counted a single time. This rearrangement joins TRBV6-5 to TRBJ2-5; D is unresolved. The V and J ends lost 6 bases and 1 base respectively, with 6 bases between them. This CDR3 region has 12 residues. Germline V gene data show CDR1 as MNHEY and CDR2 as SVGAGI. The CDR3 bases are TGTGCCAGCAGCTCCTCCCAAGAGACCCAGTACTTC. It encodes CASSSSQETQYF.

V is TRBV6-1 and J is TRBJ2-2, with 13 bases aligning to TRBD2. Trimming took 8 bases from V and 4 from J; bases not matched to a gene: 4. Germline V gene sequence: CDR1 MNHNS, CDR2 SASEGT. The CDR3 loop spans 15 amino acids. The CDR3 DNA follows: TGTGCCAGCGGGGGACTAGCGGGGATCACCGGGGAGCTGTTTTTT. Encoded protein: CASGGLAGITGELFF.

The chain uses TRBV5-1 and TRBJ2-5; 11 bases are shared with TRBD2. The J call is in doubt because the DNA end fits TRBJ2-7 better. The CDR3 totals 16 residues. The V gene's germline CDR1 is SGHRS and CDR2 YFSETQ. DNA of the CDR3: TGCGCCAGCAGCTTGGGGGATAGCGGGAGGGCCCACGAGCAGTACTTC. It codes for CASSLGDSGRAHEQYF.

The chain is built from TRBV9 and TRBJ1-1; 9 nucleotides align to TRBD1. CDR1 is SGDLS and CDR2 is YYNGEE in the germline V gene. This CDR3 has 17 residues. With 4 bases clipped from V and 3 bases from J, the junction kept 13 bases outside the gene matches. The CDR3 DNA sequence: TGTGCCAGCAGCCCCGGGACAGGGATCGAAATGGACACTGAAGCTTTCTTT. This gives the protein CASSPGTGIEMDTEAFF.

This chain connects TRBV12-2 to TRBJ2-7; the listed D gene, TRBD2, was not tested against the DNA. TRBV12-2 represents a pseudogene. The CDR3 contains 19 residues. CDR3 DNA sequence: TGTGCAAGTCGCGACCGTAGGGATGGGACTAGCGGGAGGGCCTACGAGCAGTACTTC. Its protein product is CASRDRRDGTSGRAYEQYF.

The chain recombines TRBV30 with TRBJ1-5, with 10 bases aligning to TRBD1. The CDR3 covers 13 residues. Germline V gene sequence: CDR1 GTSNPN, CDR2 SVGIG (reference sequence). The trim removed 3 bases at V and 6 bases at J, leaving 2 bases unmatched. CDR3 nucleotide sequence: TGTGCCTGGAGGGGGACAGGGGCTCAGCCCCAGCATTTT. Translated: CAWRGTGAQPQHF. Full variable domain (outside the CDR3, taken from reference TRBV30 and TRBJ1-5): SQTIHQWPATLVQPVGSPLSLECTVEGTSNPNLYWYRQAAGRGLQLLFYSVGIGQISSEVPQNLSASRPQDRQFILSSKKLLLSDSGFYLCAWRGTGAQPQHFGDGTRLSIL.

This clone turned up a few times. V gene TRBV10-3 combines with J gene TRBJ2-1; TRBD1 agrees at 7 bases. Looked up from germline, CDR1 is ENHRY and CDR2 is SYGVKD. There are 13 residues in the CDR3. Trimming cost V 6 bases and J 8 bases; bases outside gene matches: 7. CDR3 in DNA: TGTGCCATCAGCCGACAGGGTCCAGATGAGCAGTTCTTC. Residues: CAISRQGPDEQFF.

The rearrangement links TRBV7-3 to TRBJ2-2, with a possible D match to TRBD1 (5 bases). The V and J ends lost 6 bases and 4 bases respectively, with 9 bases between them. This CDR3 spans 13 amino acids. Per germline, CDR1 SGHTA and CDR2 FQGTGA. Here the CDR3 DNA reads TGTGCCAGCAGGAACACAGGCACCGGGGAGCTGTTTTTT. Amino acids: CASRNTGTGELFF.

The J gene is TRBJ1-1, the V gene TRBV15, with 7 bases aligning to TRBD1. The CDR3 has 15 residues. Germline CDR1 LNHNV, CDR2 YYDKDF (reference sequence). The trim removed 0 bases at V and 4 bases at J, leaving 5 bases unmatched. Here the CDR3 reads CATSRDQGDTTEAFF. DNA of the CDR3: TGTGCCACCAGCAGAGATCAGGGGGACACCACTGAAGCTTTCTTT.

The rearrangement uses TRBV5-1 and TRBJ2-6; a possible D gene is TRBD1 (6 bases). The CDR3 totals 17 residues. V was clipped by 4 bases and J by 4 bases, with 18 bases between them. The V gene's germline CDR1 is SGHRS and CDR2 YFSETQ. As DNA, the CDR3 is TGCGCCAGCAGCGGAGGTAACACAGGGCCCGGGGCCAACGTCCTGACTTTC. The encoded protein is CASSGGNTGPGANVLTF.

The J gene is TRBJ2-1, the V gene TRBV27; 7 positions agree with TRBD1. The CDR3 has 16 residues. Trimming cost V 4 bases and J 0 bases; bases outside gene matches: 6. Germline V gene data show CDR1 as MNHEY and CDR2 as SMNVEV (reference sequence). Written as DNA, the CDR3 is TGTGCCAGCAGTTACAGGGGTGTTAGCTCCTACAATGAGCAGTTCTTC. Its protein product is CASSYRGVSSYNEQFF.

The V gene is TRBV2, the J gene TRBJ2-7; 9 bases agree with TRBD2. CDR1 and CDR2 from the germline V gene are SNHLY and FYNNEI. This CDR3 has 14 amino acids. Trimming took 5 bases from V and 4 from J; bases not matched to a gene: 6. CDR3 sequence reads: CASSSGLAVYEQYF. The DNA of the CDR3 is TGTGCCAGCAGTTCGGGACTAGCTGTGTACGAGCAGTACTTC. Looking up the rest from reference TRBV2 and TRBJ2-7 gives the full variable domain: EPEVTQTPSHQVTQMGQEVILRCVPISNHLYFYWYRQILGQKVEFLVSFYNNEISEKSEIFDDQFSVERPDGSNFTLKIRSTKLEDSAMYFCASSSGLAVYEQYFGPGTRLTVT.

This clone has a handful of counts. The CDR3 spells CASSTQPTGEYGYTF. CDR3 bases: TGTGCCAGCAGCACCCAGCCGACAGGGGAGTATGGCTACACCTTC. The J gene is TRBJ1-2, the V gene TRBV9; 8 bases agree with TRBD1. The ends lost 4 bases at V and 5 bases at J; junction bases unmatched: 10. Germline CDR1 is SGDLS and CDR2 is YYNGEE. The CDR3 has 15 amino acids.